The sequence of this T cell receptor (beta chain) was determined in a study of shared clonotypes between healthy human individuals. CDR1 is MGHDK and CDR2 is SYGVNS in the germline V gene. V was shortened by 2 bases and J by 1 base, with 9 bases between the two germline ends. The CDR3 consists of 14 residues. The table came from immunoSEQ multiplex PCR; TCRdb's copy has only in-frame clones and leaves some out. Of 600,000 to 750,000 clones in the sample, 55% to 80% were seen once. The split of CD4+ cells yielded CD45RA+ naive and CD45RA-negative memory subsets. Material: memory CD4+ T cells sorted from blood. The subset: CD45RA-negative fraction. The V and J genes are TRBV25-1 and TRBJ2-7; D possibly corresponds to TRBD1 (6 bases). The TCR was taken from a woman between 25 and 40 years old in good health. CDR3 coding DNA: TGTGCCAGCAGTGAAGAGGGGGAGTCCTACGAGCAGTACTTC. Amino acids: CASSEEGESYEQYF.